These T cell receptor beta chains were read from a single sample in a study of shared clonotypes between healthy human individuals. Some clones are missing from TCRdb's copy, which holds only in-frame ones; the method was immunoSEQ multiplex PCR. The profile shows approximately 600,000 clones, approximately 96% of them singletons. The sequenced material came from naive CD8+ T cells sorted from blood. These receptors were collected from a woman aged 25-40 years in good health. CDR3s include the opening cysteine and the closing phenylalanine or tryptophan. D genes are given only for firm matches. Size is omitted from some rows. Given values are once, few, many or a class for expanded clones.

D gene | clone size | J gene | V gene | CDR3 protein | CDR3 DNA
TRBD1 | . | TRBJ1-1 | TRBV11-3 | CASSSGTGTEAFF | TGTGCCAGCAGCTCCGGGACAGGCACTGAAGCTTTCTTT
. | . | TRBJ2-1 | TRBV18 | CASFGATDEQFF | TGTGCCAGCTTTGGAGCGACTGATGAGCAGTTCTTC
. | once | TRBJ1-1 | TRBV5-1 | CASSLSGPRTEAFF | TGCGCCAGCAGCTTGAGCGGGCCTCGCACTGAAGCTTTCTTT
. | . | TRBJ2-7 | TRBV15 | CATSRGVRADEQYF | TGTGCCACCAGCAGAGGAGTCAGGGCCGACGAGCAGTACTTC
TRBD1 | . | TRBJ2-1 | TRBV27 | CASRIRTGYNEQFF | TGTGCCAGCAGGATCAGGACAGGGTACAATGAGCAGTTCTTC
TRBD1 | . | TRBJ2-7 | TRBV28 | CATPRRRDRGTYEQYF | TGTGCCACCCCGAGAAGGAGGGACAGGGGAACTTACGAGCAGTACTTC
TRBD2 | . | TRBJ2-7 | TRBV28 | CASSFGTSGYEQYF | TGTGCCAGCAGCTTTGGAACTAGCGGATACGAGCAGTACTTC
. | . | TRBJ1-1 | TRBV4-1 | CASSPNGGPNTEAFF | TGCGCCAGCAGCCCCAACGGCGGTCCGAACACTGAAGCTTTCTTT
. | once | TRBJ1-5 | TRBV11-3 | CASSFWTAFNQPQHF | TGTGCCAGCAGCTTTTGGACGGCCTTCAATCAGCCCCAGCATTTT
. | . | TRBJ1-2 | TRBV2 | CASRTDNSNYGYTF | TGTGCCAGCAGGACCGACAATTCTAACTATGGCTACACCTTC
TRBD2 | . | TRBJ2-4 | TRBV4-1 | CASSQGLAGGPGKNIQYF | TGCGCCAGCAGCCAAGGACTAGCGGGAGGCCCCGGAAAAAACATTCAGTACTTC
TRBD2 | once | TRBJ2-7 | TRBV7-9 | CASSSSSGEQYF | TGTGCCAGCAGCTCCTCTAGCGGCGAGCAGTACTTC
. | . | TRBJ1-5 | TRBV19 | CASRGRGANQPQHF | TGTGCCAGTAGGGGCCGGGGGGCGAATCAGCCCCAGCATTTT
. | . | TRBJ2-1 | TRBV27 | CASSEFRGINEQFF | TGTGCCAGCAGTGAATTCAGGGGTATCAATGAGCAGTTCTTC